Described below is a single T cell receptor (beta chain) sequence and its context. The antigen it recognizes is unknown. The input lacks base qualities; no much larger clone sits a single base away. This sample was taken from a study of Ad26.COV2.S vaccination and SARS-CoV-2 variants (dated by TCRdb to the early 2020s). Turning to the overall study: Vaccine-arm donors came from COV1001, a multicentre, randomized, double-blind, placebo-controlled phase I-IIa trial of Ad26.COV2.S in healthy adults. Blinding of investigators to trial group allocation was maintained during experiments and outcome assessment. TCRbeta repertoire sequencing served as the tool for gauging how specific and how broad the SARS-CoV-2-reactive T cell receptors were following Ad26.COV2.S vaccination. The TCR-sequenced set comprised approximately 32 samples: approximately 19 Ad26.COV2.S vaccine recipients, 5 placebo recipients and 8 SARS-CoV-2 convalescent individuals. Participants in the trial were split at random into five groups of five each, receiving low-dose or high-dose Ad26.COV2.S once or twice, or else placebo on both occasions. Ad26.COV2.S was given intramuscularly at 5x10^10 or 1x10^11 viral particles, as a single shot or as two shots 56 days apart.

General conclusions and limits of the study: Vaccine and placebo recipients had comparable non-spike TCR breadth, which fits with the vaccine containing only spike. It was noted by the authors that total T cell responses may have been underestimated by the TCR breadth and depth analyses. Spike-specific TCR breadth was higher in Ad26.COV2.S recipients than in placebo recipients (P = 0.0014). The study was not powered to compare responses between vaccine doses or regimens. After vaccination, spike-specific CD8+ and CD4+ T cell responses were reported to show substantial breadth.

In the paper's terms, the treatment or condition label means: around 19 received Ad26.COV2.S at low or high dose, single or two shots; roughly 5 received placebo; per-sample allocation not given. Repertoires of vaccine and placebo recipients were sequenced from samples collected on day 63 after the first injection. In Cohort 1b, 25 to 30 adults aged 18-55 years were enrolled at a single site in Boston, USA, between 29 July and 7 August 2020. As a vaccine, Ad26.COV2.S was a replication-incompetent adenovirus type 26 vector that expressed a prefusion-stabilized SARS-CoV-2 spike protein derived from the original Wuhan strain. CDR1 and CDR2 are drawn from the germline V gene (reference sequence): LNHDA, SQIVND. From the cysteine through the phenylalanine, the CDR3 covers 14 amino acids. The sequence is cut down to CDR3 DNA, 42 bases in frame from base 1. Relative to germline, V is 5 bases shorter and J is 2 bases shorter, with 10 bases between their ends.

The immunoSEQ Assay was the method used to sequence TCRbeta CDR3 regions. After extraction, genomic DNA underwent amplification by bias-controlled multiplex PCR, followed by high-throughput sequencing. The paper's data handling went like this. To quantify the absolute abundance of each unique TCRbeta CDR3 region, sequences were collapsed and filtered. T cell fraction was estimated by normalizing TCRbeta template counts to usable DNA, which was measured by amplifying reference genes present in all nucleated cells. Repertoire TCRs were annotated as SARS-CoV-2-specific when V gene, CDR3 amino acid sequence and J gene were exactly matched to a known reactive TCR set. The reference SARS-CoV-2 TCR set was obtained from MIRA and was filtered for enrichment in COVID-19-positive ImmuneCODE repertoires, whereby public or cross-reactive TCRs were removed. Drawing on the MIRA antigens, annotated TCRs were analysed further at the level of specific ORF or position within ORF. Breadth was defined as the number of annotated unique rearrangements divided by the total number of unique productive rearrangements, and depth was defined as the summed frequency of the annotated unique rearrangements. Two-sided Wilcoxon rank-sum tests were applied when comparing TCR breadth between groups. TCRdb retrieved this table from immuneACCESS and kept in-frame rearrangements only. Not all clones are present; in checked studies, unresolved V genes account for under half, and no reason is known for the remainder. V and J calls and clone size are those listed in that table; D and trimming were worked out from the DNA. Present in this sample are 350,000 to 500,000 clones, 80% to 95% of which were seen just once. Jointly, the top ten make up about 4.5% of the sample.

The sample in question was peripheral blood, obtained in a trial of Ad26.COV2.S vaccine versus placebo. This sequence originates from a person between 18 and 60 years old who received the Ad26.COV2.S COVID-19 vaccine or a placebo. The rearrangement combines TRBV19 with TRBJ1-3; too little of a D gene remains to name it. The DNA sequence is TGTGCCAGTAGTCAGAATCTCGCTGGAAACACCATATATTTT. Its protein is CASSQNLAGNTIYF.